The 21 T cell receptor beta chains below come from one sample, sequenced in a study of Graves' ophthalmopathy and Graves' hyperthyroidism (dated by TCRdb to between 2017 and 2018). Sequencing used an Illumina HiSeq 2000. For repertoire sequencing, the TCR beta CDR3 regions were amplified from RNA transcripts. A first-round RT-PCR used HTBI primers with the Qiagen OneStep RT-PCR kit, followed by a second-round multiplex PCR, size selection and purification. TCRdb trimmed public reads at Q25 via fastp, called clones via MiXCR and kept in-frame beta chains. Every distinct CDR3 protein forms one entry, paired with its most common genes and DNA. The sample records about 660,000 distinct CDR3 sequences, about 40% of which are singletons. The top ten clonotypes cover around 3.3% of the sample. The source material was peripheral blood. These receptor sequences come from an adult man with Graves' ophthalmopathy.

This clonotype was found many times. The chain employs TRBV2 and TRBJ1-5; D remains unclear. Germline values: CDR1 SNHLY, CDR2 FYNNEI. The V and J ends lost 4 bases and 0 bases respectively, with 7 bases between them. The CDR3 covers 14 residues. CDR3: CASSAQSSNQPQHF. The CDR3 nucleotides read TGTGCCAGCAGTGCCCAAAGTAGCAATCAGCCCCAGCATTTT.

This clonotype showed up just a few times. This CDR3 reads CASSPRNRGYGYTF. For the CDR3, the DNA is TGTGCCAGCAGTCCCCGAAACAGGGGATATGGCTACACCTTC. The V and J genes are TRBV6-5 and TRBJ1-2, with TRBD1 matching 7 bases. Trimming at V came to 5 bases and at J to 5 bases, leaving 8 bases not matched to a gene. Germline CDR1 reads MNHEY; CDR2 reads SVGAGI. This CDR3 comprises 14 residues.

The J gene is TRBJ1-2, the V gene TRBV4-1, with TRBD1 matching 10 bases. The CDR3 loop spans 15 amino acids. In germline, CDR1 is MGHRA, CDR2 YSYEKL. Trimming took 1 base from V and 8 from J; bases not matched to a gene: 7. The CDR3 loop is CASSQGGQGIYGYTF. The CDR3 region has the DNA TGCGCCAGCAGCCAAGGGGGACAGGGGATTTACGGCTACACCTTC.

This clonotype was observed a few times. The chain uses TRBV5-1 and TRBJ1-1, with no clear D. The V gene lost 0 bases and the J gene lost 0 bases, with 6 bases spanning the gap. Germline values: CDR1 SGHRS, CDR2 YFSETQ. There are 14 residues in the CDR3. The CDR3 nucleotides read TGCGCCAGCAGCTTGGCAAAGATGAACACTGAAGCTTTCTTT. It specifies CASSLAKMNTEAFF. Looking up the rest from reference TRBV5-1 and TRBJ1-1 gives the full variable domain: KAGVTQTPRYLIKTRGQQVTLSCSPISGHRSVSWYQQTPGQGLQFLFEYFSETQRNKGNFPGRFSGRQFSNSRSEMNVSTLELGDSALYLCASSLAKMNTEAFFGQGTRLTVV.

A word on this clonotype: A much larger clonotype is one base distant, so this may be a read error. The V call is TRBV20-1, the J call TRBJ2-7; D ambiguous. CDR3 length equals 12 residues. From germline, CDR1 is DFQATT and CDR2 SNEGSKA (reference sequence). The CDR3 reads CSASDASYKQYF. CDR3 DNA: TGCAGTGCTAGCGATGCTTCCTACAAGCAGTACTTC.

This clonotype has ten or more counts. The chain uses TRBV5-1 and TRBJ2-7; D unclear. This CDR3 comprises 14 residues. The ends were cut back, 2 bases at V and 5 bases at J, with 14 bases in the middle. Germline V lookup: CDR1 SGHRS, CDR2 YFSETQ. CDR3 in amino acids: CASSLGLGRHEQYF. DNA for the CDR3: TGCGCCAGCAGCTTAGGGCTAGGTCGCCACGAGCAGTACTTC.

This sequence joins TRBV29-1 and TRBJ1-1; 8 bases match TRBD1. Germline assignment: CDR1 SQVTM and CDR2 ANQGSEA. With 1 base clipped from V and 4 bases from J, the junction kept 5 bases outside the gene matches. The CDR3 spans 14 residues. In DNA, the CDR3 is TGCAGCGTTGAAGGACCAGGGGGCAGCACTGAAGCTTTCTTT. It translates to CSVEGPGGSTEAFF.

In its sample, this clonotype was seen a few times. V gene TRBV6-5 combines with J gene TRBJ2-7; D is unclear. Germline V lookup: CDR1 MNHEY, CDR2 SVGAGI. The ends were cut back, 6 bases at V and 3 bases at J, with 18 bases in the middle. The CDR3 runs to 15 residues. CDR3 region: CASSGRAFTLYEQYF. The CDR3, as DNA: TGTGCCAGCAGCGGAAGGGCCTTCACTCTCTACGAGCAGTACTTC.

This clonotype has ten or more counts. The CDR3 here is CASSPDRGYSNQPQHF. The CDR3 DNA sequence: TGTGCCAGCAGTCCAGACAGGGGATATAGCAATCAGCCCCAGCATTTT. The rearrangement joins TRBV6-6 to TRBJ1-5, with 8 bases aligning to TRBD1. The CDR3 has 16 amino acids. Per the germline V gene, CDR1 is MNHNY and CDR2 is SVGAGI (reference sequence). V shed 5 bases and J 0 bases; nucleotides not matched to a gene: 6.

This clonotype was counted a single time. A much larger clonotype is one base distant, so this may be a read error. The chain links TRBV20-1 to TRBJ1-2, with 9 bases matching TRBD1. The CDR3 spans 16 residues. Losses at the gene ends were 0 bases for V and 6 bases for J; bases not matched to a gene: 11. Germline V CDR1 and CDR2: DFQATT, SNEGSKA (reference sequence). The CDR3: CSARDRDRESGHGYTF. DNA of the CDR3: TGCAGTGCTAGAGACCGGGACAGGGAATCGGGTCATGGCTACACCTTC.

This clonotype was found many times. The chain employs TRBV6-6 and TRBJ1-6; 8 positions match TRBD1. CDR1 is MNHNY, CDR2 SVGAGI, per germline (reference sequence). The CDR3 runs to 16 residues. J lost 10 bases, V lost 0 bases, and 8 bases had no gene match. CDR3 sequence: CASSYSTRTGYSPLHF. DNA for the CDR3: TGTGCCAGCAGTTACTCGACCAGGACAGGGTACTCACCCCTCCACTTT.

The V call is TRBV14, the J call TRBJ1-1; TRBD1 is a possible D gene (5 bases). The CDR3 loop spans 16 amino acids. The germline CDR1 and CDR2 sequences are SGHDN and FVKESK. Trimming removed 1 base from V and 1 base from J, with 13 bases in between. The CDR3 loop is CASSQVEGSQNTEAFF. The DNA for the CDR3 is TGTGCCAGCAGCCAAGTGGAGGGGAGCCAGAACACTGAAGCTTTCTTT.

The chain recombines TRBV29-1 with TRBJ1-2; no clear D. Per germline, CDR1 SQVTM and CDR2 ANQGSEA. Trimming removed 4 bases at V and 4 bases at J, with 10 bases between. The CDR3 spans 12 residues. CDR3 coding DNA: TGCAGCGTTGGGGCGCAAGGCTATGGCTACACCTTC. This encodes CSVGAQGYGYTF.

V and J are TRBV20-1 and TRBJ1-1; TRBD1 is a possible D gene (6 bases). The CDR3 runs 13 residues. Germline V gene sequence: CDR1 DFQATT, CDR2 SNEGSKA (reference sequence). V was shortened by 4 bases and J by 7 bases, with 16 bases between the two germline ends. CDR3 in amino acids: CSATTGTKFEAFF. The CDR3 region has the DNA TGCAGTGCTACGACAGGAACTAAATTTGAAGCTTTCTTT.

A remark on this clonotype: Given a much more abundant clone one base away, this may be a read error. J is TRBJ2-5 and V is TRBV10-1; tentative D call: TRBD2 (6 bases). Germline lookup yields CDR1 WNHNN and CDR2 SYGVQD (reference sequence). The CDR3 is made up of 18 amino acids. Trimming took off 0 bases at V and 5 bases at J, with 22 bases between the two ends. CDR3: CASSESRPLTSPLETQYF. The CDR3 nucleotides read TGCGCCAGCAGTGAGTCCCGACCTCTGACTAGTCCTCTTGAGACCCAGTACTTC.

This clonotype was counted between two and nine times. The chain carries TRBV7-9 and TRBJ2-7; 7 nucleotides match TRBD2. The V gene end was trimmed by 0 bases and the J gene end by 3 bases; junction bases not matched to a gene: 2. Looked up from germline, CDR1 is SEHNR and CDR2 is FQNEAQ (reference sequence). The CDR3 has 14 residues. The CDR3 DNA reads TGTGCCAGCAGCTTAGCGTCTAGCGGCTACGAGCAGTACTTC. Translated, it gives CASSLASSGYEQYF.

A few counts support this clonotype. V is TRBV6-1 and J is TRBJ1-5; D remains unclear. V was trimmed by 2 bases and J by 3 bases, leaving 8 bases between them. Per the germline V gene, CDR1 is MNHNS and CDR2 is SASEGT. The CDR3 contains 14 residues. Here the CDR3 DNA reads TGTGCCAGCAGTGAAATAAACTTCAATCAGCCCCAGCATTTT. Protein sequence: CASSEINFNQPQHF.

The rearrangement uses TRBV5-1 and TRBJ1-2; 7 bases are shared with TRBD1. This CDR3 has 13 residues. The V gene end was trimmed by 5 bases and the J gene end by 4 bases; junction bases not matched to a gene: 5. Looked up from germline, CDR1 is SGHRS and CDR2 is YFSETQ. DNA for the CDR3: TGCGCCAGCAGGGTCGGGACAGCCTATGGCTACACCTTC. This sequence encodes CASRVGTAYGYTF.

The genes are TRBV7-3 and TRBJ2-2; 7 positions match TRBD2. The CDR3 contains 18 residues. Unmatched junction bases numbered 13, after V lost 6 bases and J lost 0 bases. Germline-derived CDR1 and CDR2 are SGHTA and FQGTGA. CDR3 loop: CASSERGVKHPNTGELFF. The CDR3, as DNA: TGTGCCAGCAGTGAGCGGGGCGTGAAACACCCGAACACCGGGGAGCTGTTTTTT. The whole variable domain, filled in from reference TRBV7-3 and TRBJ2-2, reads GAGVSQTPSNKVTEKGKYVELRCDPISGHTALYWYRQSLGQGPEFLIYFQGTGAADDSGLPNDRFFAVRPEGSVSTLKIQRTERGDSAVYLCASSERGVKHPNTGELFFGEGSRLTVL.

The sample holds many counts of this clonotype. The gene calls are TRBV2 and TRBJ1-2, with D tentatively TRBD1 (5 bases). Germline V gene lookup returns CDR1 SNHLY and CDR2 FYNNEI. Trimming took off 11 bases at V and 2 bases at J, with 18 bases between the two ends. The CDR3 has 14 residues. DNA of the CDR3: TGTGCCGGCAACAGGCCCTCTAACAACTATGGCTACACCTTC. Residues: CAGNRPSNNYGYTF.

This clonotype came up a few times. This rearrangement joins TRBV14 to TRBJ1-2, with D perhaps matching TRBD1 (5 bases). In germline, CDR1 is SGHDN, CDR2 FVKESK. The CDR3 contains 13 residues. Trimming took 5 bases from V and 6 from J, leaving 13 bases between them. DNA of the CDR3: TGTGCCAGCAGCTACCCCCGGGGGGATGGCTACACCTTC. Its protein product is CASSYPRGDGYTF.